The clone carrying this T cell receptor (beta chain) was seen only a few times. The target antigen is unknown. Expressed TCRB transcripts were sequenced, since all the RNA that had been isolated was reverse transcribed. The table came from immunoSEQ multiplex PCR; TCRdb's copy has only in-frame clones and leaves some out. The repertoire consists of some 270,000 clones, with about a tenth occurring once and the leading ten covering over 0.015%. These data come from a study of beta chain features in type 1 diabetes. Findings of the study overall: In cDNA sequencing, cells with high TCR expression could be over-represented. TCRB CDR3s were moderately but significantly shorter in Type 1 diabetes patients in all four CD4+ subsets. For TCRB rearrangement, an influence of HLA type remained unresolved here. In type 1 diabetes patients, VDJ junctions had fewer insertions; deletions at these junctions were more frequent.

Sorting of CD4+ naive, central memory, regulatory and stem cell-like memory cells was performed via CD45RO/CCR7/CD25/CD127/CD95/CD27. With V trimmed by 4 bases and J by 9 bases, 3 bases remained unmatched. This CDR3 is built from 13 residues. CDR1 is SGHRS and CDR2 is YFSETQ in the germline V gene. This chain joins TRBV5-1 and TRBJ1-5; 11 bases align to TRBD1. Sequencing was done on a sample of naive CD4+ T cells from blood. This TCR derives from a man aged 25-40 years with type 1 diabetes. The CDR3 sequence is CASSPGTGGPQHF. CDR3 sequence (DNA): TGCGCCAGCAGCCCCGGGACAGGGGGGCCCCAGCATTTT.